This T cell receptor beta chain was captured by sequencing in a study of OX40 agonist ivuxolimab in advanced cancers. In the study overall: Ivuxolimab was delivered to patients intravenously every 2 weeks at doses spanning 0.01 to 10 mg/kg. Under the entry rules, prior anti-PD-1, anti-PD-L1 or anti-CTLA-4 therapy was allowed, and around 36% had some.

The trim removed 5 bases at V and 6 bases at J, leaving 6 bases unmatched. Per germline, CDR1 SEHNR and CDR2 FQNEAQ (reference sequence). The CDR3 consists of 13 residues. Findings and limits, study-wide: Certain nonresponders additionally had low normalized T-cell clonal expansion. Clonal expansion from baseline to week 6 occurred in both CD4+ and CD8+ T cells.

Using immunoSEQ multiplex PCR, the repertoire was profiled, and TCRdb retains in-frame clones only, with some absent. The profile shows 30,000 or so clones, roughly 85% of them singletons. Regarding this clone: Antigen specificity is unknown.

The chain recombines TRBV7-9 with TRBJ1-1, with TRBD1 identical over 7 bases. This clonotype originated in an adult with an advanced solid tumor such as melanoma, head and neck, liver or kidney cancer. This specimen consisted of CD4+ or CD8+ T cells sorted from blood, obtained in a trial of the OX40 agonist ivuxolimab. The CDR3 is CASSRDSFSEAFF. The CDR3 DNA reads as TGTGCCAGCAGCCGGGACAGCTTTTCTGAAGCTTTCTTT.